The text below deals with one T cell receptor beta chain. What it binds is unknown. Here immunoSEQ multiplex PCR was the method, and the copy in TCRdb shows in-frame clones only, minus some. The sample holds around 130,000 clones, approximately 85% seen once. This record comes from a study of T cell responses to AZD1222 COVID-19 vaccine. Overall study results and limits: Close to half of spike-specific TCRs reportedly recognize unmutated variant regions. It should be noted that donors were predominantly white British and more often female, and clonal diversity was possibly underestimated.

V was pared by 5 bases and J by 3 bases, with 8 bases of the junction left unmatched. This CDR3 is built from 16 residues. Germline V gene lookup returns CDR1 PRHDT and CDR2 FYEKMQ (reference sequence). This receptor was obtained from an adult in good health. V is TRBV13 and J is TRBJ2-3; TRBD2 aligns across 10 bases. Sequenced here: peripheral blood, sampled on day 0 of AZD1222 vaccination. The CDR3 region has the DNA TGTGCCAGCAGCCCCTACGCTAGCGGGAGAACAGATACGCAGTATTTT. Protein sequence: CASSPYASGRTDTQYF.